This TCR beta chain was documented in a study of CD8 T cells in Susac syndrome. Whole-study results and caveats: The study conceded that relatively few individuals underwent its TCR sequencing and HLA analysis.

The multiple sclerosis control group comprised treatment-naive patients with stable or active relapsing-remitting disease. RNA, at roughly 0.45 to 1 ug, was reverse transcribed with random hexamers. Amplification of TCR beta CDR3 by immunoSEQ multiplex PCR spanned 54 Vbeta and 13 Jbeta. TCRdb recomputed calls from the immunoSEQ multiplex PCR reads with MiXCR, one row per CDR3 protein. The repertoire holds 150,000 to 250,000 distinct CDR3 sequences, with over 90% as singletons. CDR3 length equals 15 residues. The V and J ends lost 4 bases and 0 bases respectively, with 14 bases between them. Germline CDR1 and CDR2: SGHRS and YFSETQ. Turning to this clonotype: Its antigen is as yet unknown.

Sequencing was performed on CD4+ T cells from PBMCs. The TCR sequence derives from a human donor with multiple sclerosis. The V and J genes are TRBV5-1 and TRBJ2-7, with D tentatively TRBD1 (6 bases). Here the CDR3 DNA reads TGCGCCAGCAGCCCCCTGCCGGACAGCTCCTACGAGCAGTACTTC. It is translated as CASSPLPDSSYEQYF.